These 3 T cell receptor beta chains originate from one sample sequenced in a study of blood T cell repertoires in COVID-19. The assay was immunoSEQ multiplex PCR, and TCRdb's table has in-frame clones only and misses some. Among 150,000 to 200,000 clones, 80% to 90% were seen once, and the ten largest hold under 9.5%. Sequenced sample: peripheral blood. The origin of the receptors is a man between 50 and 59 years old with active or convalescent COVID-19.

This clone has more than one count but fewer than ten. CDR3 sequence (DNA): TGTGCCAGCTCACCCGAGCTAAGCTCTGGAAACACCATATATTTT. It specifies CASSPELSSGNTIYF. The J gene is TRBJ1-3, the V gene TRBV18, with D unclear. Germline lookup yields CDR1 KGHSH and CDR2 LQKENI. Trimming pared 3 bases from V and 0 bases from J, leaving 9 bases between. The CDR3 contains 15 residues.

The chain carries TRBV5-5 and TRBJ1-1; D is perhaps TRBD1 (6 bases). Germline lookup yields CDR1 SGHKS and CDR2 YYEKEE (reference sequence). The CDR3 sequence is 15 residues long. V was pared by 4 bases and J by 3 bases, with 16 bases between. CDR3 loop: CASSVQGSLDTEAFF. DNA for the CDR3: TGTGCCAGCAGCGTACAGGGCTCCCTTGACACTGAAGCTTTCTTT. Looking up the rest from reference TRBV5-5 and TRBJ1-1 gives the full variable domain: DAGVTQSPTHLIKTRGQQVTLRCSPISGHKSVSWYQQVLGQGPQFIFQYYEKEERGRGNFPDRFSARQFPNYSSELNVNALLLGDSALYLCASSVQGSLDTEAFFGQGTRLTVV.

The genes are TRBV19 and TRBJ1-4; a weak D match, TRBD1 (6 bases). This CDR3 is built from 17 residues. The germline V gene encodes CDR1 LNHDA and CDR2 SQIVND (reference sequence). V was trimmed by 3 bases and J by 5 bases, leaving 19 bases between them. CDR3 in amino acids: CASSMERQALRNEKLFF. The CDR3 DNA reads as TGTGCCAGTAGTATGGAACGACAGGCTTTACGAAATGAAAAACTGTTTTTT.